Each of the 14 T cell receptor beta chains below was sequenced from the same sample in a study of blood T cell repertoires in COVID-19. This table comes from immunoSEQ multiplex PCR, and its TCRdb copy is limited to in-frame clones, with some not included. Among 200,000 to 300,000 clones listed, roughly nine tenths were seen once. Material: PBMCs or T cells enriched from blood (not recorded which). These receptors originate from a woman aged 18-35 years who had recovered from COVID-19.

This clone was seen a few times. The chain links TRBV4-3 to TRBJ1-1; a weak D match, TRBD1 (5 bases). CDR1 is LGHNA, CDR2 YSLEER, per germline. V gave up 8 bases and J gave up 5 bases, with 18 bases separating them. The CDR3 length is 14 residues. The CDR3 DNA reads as TGCGCCAGCTCAAACCAGGGTAGGCGGACTGAAGCTTTCTTT. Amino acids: CASSNQGRRTEAFF.

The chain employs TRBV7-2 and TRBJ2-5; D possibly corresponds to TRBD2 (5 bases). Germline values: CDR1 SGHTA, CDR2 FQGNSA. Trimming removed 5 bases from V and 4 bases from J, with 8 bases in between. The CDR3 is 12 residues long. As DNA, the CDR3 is TGTGCCAGCAGCGCAACTAGAGAGACCCAGTACTTC. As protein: CASSATRETQYF.

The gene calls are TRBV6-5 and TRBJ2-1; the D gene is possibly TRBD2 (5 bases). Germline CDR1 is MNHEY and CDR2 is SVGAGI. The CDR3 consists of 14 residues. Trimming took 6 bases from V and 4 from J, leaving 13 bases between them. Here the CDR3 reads CASSLIAKYNEQFF. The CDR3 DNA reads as TGTGCCAGCAGCCTGATAGCGAAATACAATGAGCAGTTCTTC.

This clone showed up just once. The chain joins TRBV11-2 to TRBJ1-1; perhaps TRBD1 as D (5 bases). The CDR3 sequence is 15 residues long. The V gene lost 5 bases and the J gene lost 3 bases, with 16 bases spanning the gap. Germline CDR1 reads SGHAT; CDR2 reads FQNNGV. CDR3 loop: CASSVAGGFDTEAFF. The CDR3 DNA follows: TGTGCCAGCAGCGTAGCCGGGGGGTTTGACACTGAAGCTTTCTTT. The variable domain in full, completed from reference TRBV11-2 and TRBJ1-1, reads EAGVAQSPRYKIIEKRQSVAFWCNPISGHATLYWYQQILGQGPKLLIQFQNNGVVDDSQLPKDRFSAERLKGVDSTLKIQPAKLEDSAVYLCASSVAGGFDTEAFFGQGTRLTVV.

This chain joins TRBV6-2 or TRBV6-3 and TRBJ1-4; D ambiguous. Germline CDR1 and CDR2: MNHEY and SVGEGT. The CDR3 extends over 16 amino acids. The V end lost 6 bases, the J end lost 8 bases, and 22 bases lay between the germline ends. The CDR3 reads CASSPSSSWGGEKLFF. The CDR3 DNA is TGTGCCAGCAGCCCTTCTTCTAGCTGGGGAGGAGAAAAACTGTTTTTT.

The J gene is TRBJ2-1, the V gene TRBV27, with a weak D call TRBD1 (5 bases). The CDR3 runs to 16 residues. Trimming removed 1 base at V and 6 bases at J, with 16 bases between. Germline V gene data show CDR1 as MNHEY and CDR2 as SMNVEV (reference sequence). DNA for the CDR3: TGTGCCAGCAGTTTATTCCAGATTGGGGCAACCAATGAGCAGTTCTTC. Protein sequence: CASSLFQIGATNEQFF.

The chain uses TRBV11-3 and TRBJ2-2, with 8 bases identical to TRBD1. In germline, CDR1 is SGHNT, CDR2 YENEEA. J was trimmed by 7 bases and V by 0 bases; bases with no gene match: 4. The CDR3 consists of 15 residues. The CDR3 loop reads CASSLDPGGSGELFF. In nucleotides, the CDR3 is TGTGCCAGCAGCTTAGATCCAGGGGGCAGCGGGGAGCTGTTTTTT.

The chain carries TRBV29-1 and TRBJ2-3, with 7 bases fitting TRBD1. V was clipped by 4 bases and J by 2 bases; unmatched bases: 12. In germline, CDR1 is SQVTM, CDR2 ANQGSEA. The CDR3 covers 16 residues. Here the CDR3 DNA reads TGCAGCGTTGTCCCGTACGACAGGGTTCACACAGATACGCAGTATTTT. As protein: CSVVPYDRVHTDTQYF.

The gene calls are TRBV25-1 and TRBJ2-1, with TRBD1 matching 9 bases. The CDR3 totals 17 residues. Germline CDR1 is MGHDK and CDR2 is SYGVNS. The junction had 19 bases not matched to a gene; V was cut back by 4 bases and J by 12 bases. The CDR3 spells CASSARRAGTGKFVQFF. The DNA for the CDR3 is TGTGCCAGCAGTGCCCGAAGAGCAGGGACAGGGAAGTTTGTGCAGTTCTTC.

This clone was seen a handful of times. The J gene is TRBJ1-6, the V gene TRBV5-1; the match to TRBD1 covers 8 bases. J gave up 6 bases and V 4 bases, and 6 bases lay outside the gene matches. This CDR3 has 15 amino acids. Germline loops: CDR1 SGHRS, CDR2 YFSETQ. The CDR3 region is CASSLRDRFNSPLHF. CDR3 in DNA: TGCGCCAGCAGCCTTCGGGACAGGTTTAATTCACCCCTCCACTTT.

The chain's CDR3 is CASSTRTGTEYEQYF. DNA of the CDR3: TGTGCCAGTAGTACGAGGACCGGGACAGAATACGAGCAGTACTTC. The V gene is TRBV19, the J gene TRBJ2-7; 7 nucleotides agree with TRBD1. V lost 4 bases to trimming and J lost 4 bases; unmatched junction nucleotides: 10. There are 15 residues in the CDR3. Germline loops: CDR1 LNHDA, CDR2 SQIVND (reference sequence).

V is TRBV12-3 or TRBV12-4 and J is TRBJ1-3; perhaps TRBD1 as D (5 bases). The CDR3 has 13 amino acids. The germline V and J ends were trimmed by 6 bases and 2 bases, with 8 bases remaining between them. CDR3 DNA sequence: TGTGCCAGCAGACAGGTTGCTGGAAACACCATATATTTT. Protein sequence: CASRQVAGNTIYF.

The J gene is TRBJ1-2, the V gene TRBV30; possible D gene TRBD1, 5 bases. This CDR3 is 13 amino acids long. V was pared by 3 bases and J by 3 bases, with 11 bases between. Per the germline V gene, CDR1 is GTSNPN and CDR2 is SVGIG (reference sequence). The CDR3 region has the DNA TGTGCCTGGAGACTTAGGACACACTATGGCTACACCTTC. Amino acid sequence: CAWRLRTHYGYTF.

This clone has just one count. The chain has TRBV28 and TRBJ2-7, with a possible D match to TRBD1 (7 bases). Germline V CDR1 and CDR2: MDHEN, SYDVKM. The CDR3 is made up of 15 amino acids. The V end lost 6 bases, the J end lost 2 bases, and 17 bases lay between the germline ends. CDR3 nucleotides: TGTGCCAGCAGCGGCGGGACAGATCCCACCTACGAGCAGTACTTC. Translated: CASSGGTDPTYEQYF.